These 27 T cell receptor beta chains share one sample of origin, sequenced in a study of blood T cell repertoires in COVID-19. Sequencing was performed with immunoSEQ multiplex PCR; in TCRdb, only in-frame clones are kept and a portion is missing. Of about 96,000 clones listed, roughly 80% are singletons. What was sequenced was peripheral blood. The receptors here all came from a man aged 50 to 60 who had recovered from COVID-19.

The chain links TRBV5-6 to TRBJ2-7; a weak D match, TRBD1 (5 bases). This CDR3 region has 15 residues. Germline values: CDR1 SGHDT, CDR2 YYEEEE. Trimming took off 0 bases at V and 5 bases at J, with 15 bases between the two ends. The CDR3 protein is CASSLGQPRADEQYF. In DNA form, the CDR3 reads TGTGCCAGCAGCTTGGGACAGCCCCGGGCCGACGAGCAGTACTTC.

The V and J genes are TRBV6-5 and TRBJ2-1, with TRBD2 matching over 8 bases. The CDR3 is 15 amino acids. Per the germline V gene, CDR1 is MNHEY and CDR2 is SVGAGI. Trimming cost V 2 bases and J 4 bases; bases outside gene matches: 4. CDR3 DNA sequence: TGTGCCAGCAGTTACGAAACTAGCGGATACAATGAGCAGTTCTTC. As protein: CASSYETSGYNEQFF.

V usage is TRBV28 and J usage is TRBJ2-1; 9 bases map to TRBD1. Looked up from germline, CDR1 is MDHEN and CDR2 is SYDVKM. The trim removed 5 bases at V and 13 bases at J, leaving 3 bases unmatched. This CDR3 contains 11 residues. CDR3 residues: CASSQDRGQFF. CDR3 nucleotide sequence: TGTGCCAGCAGTCAGGACAGGGGTCAGTTCTTC. The full variable domain, in which reference TRBV28 and TRBJ2-1 provide the parts outside the CDR3, is DVKVTQSSRYLVKRTGEKVFLECVQDMDHENMFWYRQDPGLGLRLIYFSYDVKMKEKGDIPEGYSVSREKKERFSLILESASTNQTSMYLCASSQDRGQFFGPGTRLTVL.

This sequence joins TRBV4-3 and TRBJ2-2, with TRBD2 matching over 7 bases. After removal of 3 bases from V and 3 bases from J, the junction contained 4 bases not matched to a gene. Germline CDR1 and CDR2: LGHNA and YSLEER. The CDR3 spans 15 residues. As DNA, the CDR3 is TGCGCCAGCAGCCACTCTAGCGGATACACCGGGGAGCTGTTTTTT. Its translation is CASSHSSGYTGELFF.

CDR3 DNA sequence: TGTACCATCGACAGGGCGAGGAACACTGAAGCTTTCTTT. This translates into CTIDRARNTEAFF. The chain carries TRBV30 and TRBJ1-1; the match to TRBD1 covers 7 bases. CDR1 GTSNPN and CDR2 SVGIG come from the germline V gene (reference sequence). The CDR3 consists of 13 residues.

This chain connects TRBV7-2 to TRBJ2-2, with D perhaps TRBD2 (6 bases). Trimming removed 3 bases at V and 3 bases at J, with 14 bases between. This CDR3 comprises 16 residues. Per germline, CDR1 SGHTA and CDR2 FQGNSA. The CDR3 DNA reads as TGTGCCAGCAGCTTGAGGACCGGGGGTCACACCGGGGAGCTGTTTTTT. This codes for CASSLRTGGHTGELFF.

This clone appeared once. V and J are TRBV13 and TRBJ1-2; D possibly corresponds to TRBD1 (5 bases). V was clipped by 4 bases and J by 1 base, with 7 bases between them. This CDR3 comprises 13 residues. Per the germline V gene, CDR1 is PRHDT and CDR2 is FYEKMQ (reference sequence). DNA for the CDR3: TGTGCCAGCAGCTCCGACAGTAACTATGGCTACACCTTC. Residues: CASSSDSNYGYTF. Looking up the rest from reference TRBV13 and TRBJ1-2 gives the full variable domain: AAGVIQSPRHLIKEKRETATLKCYPIPRHDTVYWYQQGPGQDPQFLISFYEKMQSDKGSIPDRFSAQQFSDYHSELNMSSLELGDSALYFCASSSDSNYGYTFGSGTRLTVV.

The rearrangement links TRBV15 to TRBJ1-2; no clear D. The germline V gene encodes CDR1 LNHNV and CDR2 YYDKDF (reference sequence). Trimming removed 0 bases at V and 3 bases at J, with 11 bases between. The CDR3 length is 15 residues. The CDR3 nucleotides are TGTGCCACCAGCAGAGATATCATGGGAGACTATGGCTACACCTTC. Its protein is CATSRDIMGDYGYTF.

In DNA, the CDR3 is TGTGCCACCAGTGATGGCGGCAGGGGGACTGGAAATCAGCCCCAGCATTTT. It is translated as CATSDGGRGTGNQPQHF. The chain recombines TRBV24-1 with TRBJ1-5; 7 bases line up with TRBD1. The CDR3 is 17 amino acids. Germline values: CDR1 KGHDR, CDR2 SFDVKD. Germline trimming cut 3 bases from V and 4 bases from J; bases unmatched to any gene: 11.

This chain links TRBV5-1 with TRBJ1-5; D ambiguous. Germline loops: CDR1 SGHRS, CDR2 YFSETQ. The V end was cut by 1 base, the J end by 0 bases, with 8 bases between. The CDR3 runs 15 residues. The CDR3: CASSLRGDSNQPQHF. The CDR3 DNA reads TGCGCCAGCAGCTTGCGGGGAGATAGCAATCAGCCCCAGCATTTT.

The genes are TRBV30 and TRBJ1-6; 9 bases fit TRBD1. The CDR3 is made up of 13 amino acids. Germline loops: CDR1 GTSNPN, CDR2 SVGIG (reference sequence). Trimming removed 8 bases from V and 9 bases from J; junction bases left unmatched: 8. The CDR3 is CAAPGQGSSPLHF. Written as DNA, the CDR3 is TGTGCCGCTCCGGGACAGGGTTCTTCACCCCTCCACTTT.

V is TRBV2 and J is TRBJ1-5, with 8 bases identical to TRBD1. Germline CDR1 SNHLY, CDR2 FYNNEI. J lost 0 bases, V lost 5 bases, and 3 bases had no gene match. The CDR3 loop spans 15 amino acids. The CDR3 protein is CASSSQGASNQPQHF. The CDR3 bases are TGTGCCAGCAGTTCCCAGGGGGCTAGCAATCAGCCCCAGCATTTT.

V and J are TRBV24-1 and TRBJ2-4, with no clear D. The CDR3 runs 15 residues. CDR1 is KGHDR, CDR2 SFDVKD, per germline. Trimming took off 4 bases at V and 3 bases at J, with 12 bases between the two ends. CDR3 nucleotide sequence: TGTGCCACCAGTGACCCGACTCTGGGCAAAAACATTCAGTACTTC. It is translated as CATSDPTLGKNIQYF.

The chain is built from TRBV9 and TRBJ2-1, with D perhaps TRBD2 (6 bases). CDR3 size: 17 residues. Germline lookup yields CDR1 SGDLS and CDR2 YYNGEE. The V end lost 1 base, the J end lost 5 bases, and 19 bases lay between the germline ends. CDR3 region: CASSVTGRGGGDNEQFF. CDR3 bases: TGTGCCAGCAGCGTAACCGGGCGGGGAGGTGGGGACAATGAGCAGTTCTTC.

This clone was seen just once. CDR3: CASSPDGLYEQYF. CDR3 bases: TGCGCCAGCAGCCCAGACGGACTCTACGAGCAGTACTTC. The V gene is TRBV5-1, the J gene TRBJ2-7; weak D call: TRBD2 (5 bases). Trimming removed 4 bases at V and 3 bases at J, with 11 bases between. The CDR3 is made up of 13 amino acids. CDR1 and CDR2 (germline): SGHRS, YFSETQ.

The chain employs TRBV9 and TRBJ1-4; TRBD1 matches at 7 bases. Germline loops: CDR1 SGDLS, CDR2 YYNGEE. V shed 0 bases, J shed 4 bases, and the junction held 9 bases outside the gene matches. The CDR3 runs to 17 residues. CDR3 residues: CASSVAQDRPVNEKLFF. CDR3 bases: TGTGCCAGCAGCGTAGCTCAGGACAGGCCGGTTAATGAAAAACTGTTTTTT.

The V and J genes are TRBV29-1 and TRBJ2-5; maybe TRBD2 (5 bases). CDR3 length equals 14 residues. Germline V gene lookup returns CDR1 SQVTM and CDR2 ANQGSEA. With 6 bases removed from V and 2 bases from J, the gap between germline ends came to 16 bases. CDR3 nucleotide sequence: TGCAGCGTCAGACCATCCGGGATACAAGAGACCCAGTACTTC. Its protein product is CSVRPSGIQETQYF. The entire variable domain, with the rest obtained from reference TRBV29-1 and TRBJ2-5, is as follows: SAVISQKPSRDICQRGTSLTIQCQVDSQVTMMFWYRQQPGQSLTLIATANQGSEATYESGFVIDKFPISRPNLTFSTLTVSNMSPEDSSIYLCSVRPSGIQETQYFGPGTRLLVL.

V is TRBV5-1 and J is TRBJ2-3, with a tentative D call TRBD1 (6 bases). The germline V gene has CDR1 SGHRS and CDR2 YFSETQ. Trimming stripped 2 bases from V and 4 bases from J, with 14 bases between. The length of the CDR3 is 15 residues. CDR3 DNA: TGCGCCAGCAGCTTAACAGGGAAGAGGTCAGATACGCAGTATTTT. It yields the protein CASSLTGKRSDTQYF.

The chain combines TRBV2 with TRBJ2-3, with 8 bases fitting TRBD2. The CDR3 consists of 15 residues. Trimming removed 3 bases from V and 2 bases from J; junction bases left unmatched: 4. Germline lookup yields CDR1 SNHLY and CDR2 FYNNEI. The CDR3 here is CASSDRGGYTDTQYF. CDR3 in DNA: TGTGCCAGCAGTGACCGGGGGGGTTACACAGATACGCAGTATTTT.

The V call is TRBV9, the J call TRBJ1-1, with 7 bases lining up with TRBD1. Looked up from germline, CDR1 is SGDLS and CDR2 is YYNGEE. The ends lost 4 bases at V and 5 bases at J; junction bases unmatched: 8. The CDR3 has 14 residues. CDR3 coding DNA: TGTGCCAGCAGCAACAGGGGCAGAGGGACTGAAGCTTTCTTT. Translated, it gives CASSNRGRGTEAFF.

The chain combines TRBV19 with TRBJ1-2; D is ambiguous. Germline CDR1 reads LNHDA; CDR2 reads SQIVND (reference sequence). CDR3 length equals 14 residues. Trimming shortened V by 3 bases and J by 10 bases, and 18 bases separated the two germline ends. The CDR3 here is CASSIGDLSLDYTF. CDR3 nucleotide sequence: TGTGCCAGTAGTATCGGGGATCTTTCGTTGGACTACACCTTC.

The chain recombines TRBV7-2 with TRBJ2-7, with D possibly matching TRBD2 (5 bases). V dropped 1 base and J dropped 0 bases, with 10 bases sitting between them. CDR3 length equals 15 residues. CDR1 and CDR2 from the germline V gene are SGHTA and FQGNSA. The chain's CDR3 is CASSLVSTSSYEQYF. The CDR3 DNA reads as TGTGCCAGCAGCTTAGTTTCTACTAGCTCCTACGAGCAGTACTTC. The variable domain in full, with the rest retrieved from reference TRBV7-2 and TRBJ2-7, is GAGVSQSPSNKVTEKGKDVELRCDPISGHTALYWYRQSLGQGLEFLIYFQGNSAPDKSGLPSDRFSAERTGGSVSTLTIQRTQQEDSAVYLCASSLVSTSSYEQYFGPGTRLTVT.

This clone was observed once. The chain has TRBV3-1 (or the pseudogene TRBV3-2) and TRBJ2-3, with a weak D call TRBD2 (5 bases). The CDR3 consists of 15 residues. The V and J ends lost 1 base and 6 bases respectively, with 14 bases between them. Germline V gene lookup returns CDR1 LGHDT and CDR2 YNNKEL (reference sequence). The CDR3 loop is CASSQAVPGVDTQYF. Here the CDR3 DNA reads TGTGCCAGCAGCCAAGCCGTCCCCGGGGTCGATACGCAGTATTTT.

The table lists this clone with a few counts. The chain combines TRBV11-2 with TRBJ1-1; D remains unclear. Germline CDR1 reads SGHAT; CDR2 reads FQNNGV. The CDR3 consists of 12 residues. V shed 5 bases and J shed 5 bases, with 9 bases lying between them. CDR3 region: CASSPEFTEAFF. The DNA of the CDR3 is TGTGCCAGCAGCCCTGAGTTTACTGAAGCTTTCTTT.

Written as DNA, the CDR3 is TGTGCCAGCACCCGGACAGGGGTTGGAAACACCATATATTTT. Amino acids: CASTRTGVGNTIYF. The chain carries TRBV2 and TRBJ1-3; 9 nucleotides agree with TRBD1. The CDR3 contains 14 residues. Trimming took 7 bases from V and 3 from J; bases not matched to a gene: 4. Germline V CDR1 and CDR2: SNHLY, FYNNEI.

As regards this clone: At the DNA level, this CDR3 is encoded by other sequences in the same sample as well. The chain combines TRBV5-4 with TRBJ1-1; D gene uncertain. The germline V gene has CDR1 SGHNT and CDR2 YYREEE (reference sequence). The CDR3 is made up of 12 amino acids. V was trimmed by 2 bases and J by 5 bases, leaving 7 bases between them. CDR3 in DNA: TGTGCCAGCAGCTTTGGAGGGACTGAAGCTTTCTTT. As protein: CASSFGGTEAFF.

This chain connects TRBV12-3 or TRBV12-4 to TRBJ1-1, with D unresolved. The CDR3 has 13 amino acids. The V end was cut by 2 bases, the J end by 3 bases, with 7 bases between. DNA of the CDR3: TGTGCCAGCAGTTTAAAGCGTTACACTGAAGCTTTCTTT. Translating gives CASSLKRYTEAFF.